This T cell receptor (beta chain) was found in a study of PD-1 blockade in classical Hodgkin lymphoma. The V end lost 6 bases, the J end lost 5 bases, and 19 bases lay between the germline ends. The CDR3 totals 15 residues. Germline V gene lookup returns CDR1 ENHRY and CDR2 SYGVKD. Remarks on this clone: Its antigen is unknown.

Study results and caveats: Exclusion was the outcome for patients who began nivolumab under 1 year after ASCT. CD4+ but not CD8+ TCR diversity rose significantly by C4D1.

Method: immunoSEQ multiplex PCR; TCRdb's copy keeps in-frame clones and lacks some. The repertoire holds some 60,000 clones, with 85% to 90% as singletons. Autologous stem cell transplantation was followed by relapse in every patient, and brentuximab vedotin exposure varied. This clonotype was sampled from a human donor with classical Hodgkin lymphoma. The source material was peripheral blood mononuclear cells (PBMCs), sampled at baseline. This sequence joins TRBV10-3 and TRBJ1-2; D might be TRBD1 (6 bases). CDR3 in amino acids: CAISEADRSHYGYTF. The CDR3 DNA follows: TGTGCCATCAGCGAAGCCGACAGGAGCCATTATGGCTACACCTTC.